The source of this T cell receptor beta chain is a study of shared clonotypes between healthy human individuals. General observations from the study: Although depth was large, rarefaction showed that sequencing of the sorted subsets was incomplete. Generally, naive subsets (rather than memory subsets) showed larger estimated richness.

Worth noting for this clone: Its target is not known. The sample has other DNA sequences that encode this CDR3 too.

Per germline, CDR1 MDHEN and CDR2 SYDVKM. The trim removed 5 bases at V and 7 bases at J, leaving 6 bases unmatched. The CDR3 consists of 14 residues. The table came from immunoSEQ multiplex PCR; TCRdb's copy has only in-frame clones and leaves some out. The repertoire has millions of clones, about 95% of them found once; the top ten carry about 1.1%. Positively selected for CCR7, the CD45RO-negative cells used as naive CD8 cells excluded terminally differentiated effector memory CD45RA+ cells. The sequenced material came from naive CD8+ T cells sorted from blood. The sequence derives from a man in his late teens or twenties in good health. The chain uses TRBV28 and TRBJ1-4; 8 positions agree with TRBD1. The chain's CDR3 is CASSLQGAGEKLFF. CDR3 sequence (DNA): TGTGCCAGCAGTCTTCAGGGGGCGGGTGAAAAACTGTTTTTT. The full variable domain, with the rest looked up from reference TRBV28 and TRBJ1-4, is DVKVTQSSRYLVKRTGEKVFLECVQDMDHENMFWYRQDPGLGLRLIYFSYDVKMKEKGDIPEGYSVSREKKERFSLILESASTNQTSMYLCASSLQGAGEKLFFGSGTQLSVL.